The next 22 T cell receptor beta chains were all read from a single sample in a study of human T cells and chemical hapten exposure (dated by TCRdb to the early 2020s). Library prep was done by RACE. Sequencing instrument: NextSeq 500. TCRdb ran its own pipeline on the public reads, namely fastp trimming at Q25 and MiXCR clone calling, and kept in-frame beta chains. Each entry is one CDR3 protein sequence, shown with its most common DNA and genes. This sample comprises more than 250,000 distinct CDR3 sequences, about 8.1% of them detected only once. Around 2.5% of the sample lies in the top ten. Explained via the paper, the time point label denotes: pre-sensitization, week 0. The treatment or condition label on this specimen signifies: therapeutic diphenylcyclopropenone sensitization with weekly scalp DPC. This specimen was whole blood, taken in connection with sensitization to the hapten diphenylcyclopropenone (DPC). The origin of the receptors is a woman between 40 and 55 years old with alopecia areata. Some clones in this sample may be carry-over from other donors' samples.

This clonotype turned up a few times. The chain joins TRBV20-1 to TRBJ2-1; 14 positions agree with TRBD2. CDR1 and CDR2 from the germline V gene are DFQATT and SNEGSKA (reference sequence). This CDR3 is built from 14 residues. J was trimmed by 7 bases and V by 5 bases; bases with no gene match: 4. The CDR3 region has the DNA TGCAGTGCTGGGACTAGCGGGAGTGGGAATGAGCAGTTCTTC. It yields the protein CSAGTSGSGNEQFF.

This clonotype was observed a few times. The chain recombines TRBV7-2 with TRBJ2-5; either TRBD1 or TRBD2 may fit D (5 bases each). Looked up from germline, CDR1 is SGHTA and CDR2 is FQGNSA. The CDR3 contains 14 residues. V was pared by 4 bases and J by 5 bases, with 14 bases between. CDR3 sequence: CASSYGPGTETQYF. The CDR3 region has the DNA TGTGCCAGCAGCTACGGACCTGGGACGGAGACCCAGTACTTC.

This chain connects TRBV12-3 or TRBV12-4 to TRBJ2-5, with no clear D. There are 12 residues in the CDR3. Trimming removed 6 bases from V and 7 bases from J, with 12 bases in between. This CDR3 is CASSPDSGTQYF. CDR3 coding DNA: TGTGCCAGCAGCCCAGACTCTGGGACCCAGTACTTC.

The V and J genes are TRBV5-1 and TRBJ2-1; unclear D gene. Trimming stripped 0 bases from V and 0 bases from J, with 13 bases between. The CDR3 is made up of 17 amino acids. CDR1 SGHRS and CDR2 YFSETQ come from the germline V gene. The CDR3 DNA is TGCGCCAGCAGCTTGGACCCCGCAATCAGCTCCTACAATGAGCAGTTCTTC. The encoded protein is CASSLDPAISSYNEQFF.

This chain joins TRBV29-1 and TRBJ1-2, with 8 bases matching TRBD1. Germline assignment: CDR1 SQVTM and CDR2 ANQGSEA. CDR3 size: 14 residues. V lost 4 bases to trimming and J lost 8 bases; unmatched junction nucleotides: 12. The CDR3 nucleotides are TGCAGCGTTGTTGGGAGACAGGGGCTAAGAGGCTACACCTTC. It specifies CSVVGRQGLRGYTF. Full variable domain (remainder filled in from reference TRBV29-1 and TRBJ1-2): SAVISQKPSRDICQRGTSLTIQCQVDSQVTMMFWYRQQPGQSLTLIATANQGSEATYESGFVIDKFPISRPNLTFSTLTVSNMSPEDSSIYLCSVVGRQGLRGYTFGSGTRLTVV.

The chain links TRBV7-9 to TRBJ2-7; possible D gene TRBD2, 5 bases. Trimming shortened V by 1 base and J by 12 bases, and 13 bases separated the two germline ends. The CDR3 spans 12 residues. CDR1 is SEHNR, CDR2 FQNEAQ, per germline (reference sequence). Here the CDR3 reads CASSLGMSGVYF. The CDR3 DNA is TGTGCCAGCAGCTTAGGGATGTCCGGGGTGTACTTC.

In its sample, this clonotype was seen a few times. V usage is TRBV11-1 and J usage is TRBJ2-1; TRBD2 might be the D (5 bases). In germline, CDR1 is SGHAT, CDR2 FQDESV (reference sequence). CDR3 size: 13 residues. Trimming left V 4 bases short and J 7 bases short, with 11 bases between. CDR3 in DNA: TGTGCCAGCAGCTGGGCAGGAGGTAATGAGCAGTTCTTC. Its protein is CASSWAGGNEQFF.

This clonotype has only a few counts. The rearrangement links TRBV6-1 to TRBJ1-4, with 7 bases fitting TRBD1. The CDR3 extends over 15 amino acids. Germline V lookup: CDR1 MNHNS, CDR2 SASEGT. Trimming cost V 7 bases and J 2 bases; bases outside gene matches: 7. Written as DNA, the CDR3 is TGTGCCAGCACCCACCAGGGGGGTACTAATGAAAAACTGTTTTTT. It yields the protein CASTHQGGTNEKLFF.

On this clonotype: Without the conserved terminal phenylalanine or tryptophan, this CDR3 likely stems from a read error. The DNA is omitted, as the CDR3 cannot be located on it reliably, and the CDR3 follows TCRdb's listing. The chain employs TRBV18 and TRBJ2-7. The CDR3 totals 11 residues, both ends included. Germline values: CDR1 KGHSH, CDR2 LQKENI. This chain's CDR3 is CASSYDNERYS.

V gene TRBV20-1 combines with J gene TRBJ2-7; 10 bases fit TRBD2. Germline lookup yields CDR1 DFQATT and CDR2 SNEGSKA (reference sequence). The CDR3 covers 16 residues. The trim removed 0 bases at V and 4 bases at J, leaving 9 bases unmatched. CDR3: CSARDPSGSSAYEQYF. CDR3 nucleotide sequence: TGCAGTGCTAGAGACCCTAGCGGGAGTTCAGCATACGAGCAGTACTTC.

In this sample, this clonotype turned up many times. The DNA of the CDR3 is TGTGCCAGCAGCCGACTAGCGGGACGCTCCTACAATGAGCAGTTCTTC. Residues: CASSRLAGRSYNEQFF. This sequence joins TRBV7-3 and TRBJ2-1; 11 bases line up with TRBD2. CDR3 length: 16 amino acids. The V segment lost 5 bases and the J segment 0 bases; nucleotides outside the gene matches: 3. The germline V gene has CDR1 SGHTA and CDR2 FQGTGA.

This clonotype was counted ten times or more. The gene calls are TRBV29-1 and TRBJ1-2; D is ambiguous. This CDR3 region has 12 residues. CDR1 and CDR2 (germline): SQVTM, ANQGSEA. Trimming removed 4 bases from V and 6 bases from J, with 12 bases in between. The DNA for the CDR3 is TGCAGCGTTGGAATTCGCGGGAATGGCTACACCTTC. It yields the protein CSVGIRGNGYTF.

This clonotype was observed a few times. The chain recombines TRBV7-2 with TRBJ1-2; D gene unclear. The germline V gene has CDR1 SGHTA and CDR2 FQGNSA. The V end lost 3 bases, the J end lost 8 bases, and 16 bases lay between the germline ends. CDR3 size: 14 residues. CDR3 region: CASSLGRHSRGYTF. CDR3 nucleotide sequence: TGTGCCAGCAGCTTGGGCAGACACTCTAGAGGCTACACCTTC.

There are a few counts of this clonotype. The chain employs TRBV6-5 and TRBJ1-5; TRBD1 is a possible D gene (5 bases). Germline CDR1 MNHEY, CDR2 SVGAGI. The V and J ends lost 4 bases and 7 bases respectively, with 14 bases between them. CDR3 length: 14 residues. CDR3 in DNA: TGTGCCAGCAGTTTGGGAAGGGGAGGGCAGCCCCAGCATTTT. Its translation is CASSLGRGGQPQHF.

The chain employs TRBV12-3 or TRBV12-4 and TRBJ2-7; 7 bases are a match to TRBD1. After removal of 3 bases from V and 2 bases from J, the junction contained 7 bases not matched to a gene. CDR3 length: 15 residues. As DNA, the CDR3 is TGTGCCAGCAGTTTTGTGATAGGGACAGCCTACGAGCAGTACTTC. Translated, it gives CASSFVIGTAYEQYF.

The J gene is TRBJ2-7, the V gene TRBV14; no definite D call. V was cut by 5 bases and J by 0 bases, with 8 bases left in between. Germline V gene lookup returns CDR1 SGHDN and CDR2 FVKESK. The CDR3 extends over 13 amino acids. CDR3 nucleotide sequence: TGTGCCAGCAGCTCGCAGAGCTCCTACGAGCAGTACTTC. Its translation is CASSSQSSYEQYF.

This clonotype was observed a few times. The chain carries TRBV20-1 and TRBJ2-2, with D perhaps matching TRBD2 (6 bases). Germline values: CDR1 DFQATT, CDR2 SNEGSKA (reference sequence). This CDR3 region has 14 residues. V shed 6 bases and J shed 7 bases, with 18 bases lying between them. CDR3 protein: CSAPGRGGGGELFF. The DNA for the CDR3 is TGCAGTGCCCCCGGACGGGGAGGAGGCGGGGAGCTGTTTTTT.

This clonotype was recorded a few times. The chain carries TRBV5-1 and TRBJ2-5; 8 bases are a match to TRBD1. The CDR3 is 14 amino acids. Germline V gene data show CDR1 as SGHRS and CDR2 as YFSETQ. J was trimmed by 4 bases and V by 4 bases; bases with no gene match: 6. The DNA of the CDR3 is TGCGCCAGCAGCCCCCAAGGACAGGGAGAGACCCAGTACTTC. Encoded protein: CASSPQGQGETQYF. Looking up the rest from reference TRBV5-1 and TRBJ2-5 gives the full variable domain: KAGVTQTPRYLIKTRGQQVTLSCSPISGHRSVSWYQQTPGQGLQFLFEYFSETQRNKGNFPGRFSGRQFSNSRSEMNVSTLELGDSALYLCASSPQGQGETQYFGPGTRLLVL.

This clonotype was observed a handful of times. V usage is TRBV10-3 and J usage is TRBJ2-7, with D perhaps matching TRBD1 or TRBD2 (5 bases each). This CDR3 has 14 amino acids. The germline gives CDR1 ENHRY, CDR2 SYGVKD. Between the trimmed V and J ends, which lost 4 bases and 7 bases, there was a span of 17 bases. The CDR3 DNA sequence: TGTGCCATCAGTGGGGGTCCTAGGGACGGGGAGCAGTACTTC. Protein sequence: CAISGGPRDGEQYF.

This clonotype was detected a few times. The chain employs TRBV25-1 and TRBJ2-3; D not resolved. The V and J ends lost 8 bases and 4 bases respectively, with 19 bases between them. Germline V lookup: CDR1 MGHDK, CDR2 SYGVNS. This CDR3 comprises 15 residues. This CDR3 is CASRPSPAPADTQYF. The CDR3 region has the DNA TGTGCCAGCCGTCCCAGCCCAGCCCCTGCAGATACGCAGTATTTT.

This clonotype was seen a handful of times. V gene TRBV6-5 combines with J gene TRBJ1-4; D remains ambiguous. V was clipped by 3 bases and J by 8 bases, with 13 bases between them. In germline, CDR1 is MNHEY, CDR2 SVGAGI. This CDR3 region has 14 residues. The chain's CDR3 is CASSYVPGLEKLFF. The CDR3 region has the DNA TGTGCCAGCAGTTATGTTCCAGGTCTGGAAAAACTGTTTTTT.

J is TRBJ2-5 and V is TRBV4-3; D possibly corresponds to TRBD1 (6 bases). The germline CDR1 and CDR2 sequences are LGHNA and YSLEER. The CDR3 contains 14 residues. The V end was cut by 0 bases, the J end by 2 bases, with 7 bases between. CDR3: CASSQDGQQETQYF. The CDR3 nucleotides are TGCGCCAGCAGCCAAGATGGACAGCAAGAGACCCAGTACTTC.